Sequencing of this TCR beta chain was carried out in a study of CD8+CD57+ T cells in acquired aplastic anemia. Study in general: Across the sorted CD4+ and CD8+ cells, DNA amounts averaged roughly 3.5 ug.

Template material for TCR beta VDJ and CDR3 profiling consisted of genomic DNA. TCRdb called the reads again in MiXCR, with one record for every CDR3 protein. The sample carries around 170,000 distinct CDR3 sequences, more than 45% recorded once. The CDR3 covers 14 residues. Germline loops: CDR1 SGHVT, CDR2 SQSDAQ. By flow cytometry, patients selected for sequencing had shown an expansion of CD8+CD57+ cells. Each patient carried a diagnosis of severe acquired aplastic anemia. Sampling of blood occurred while the patients had still received no therapy. Findings and caveats of the study: Comparison of patients with controls identified approximately 28 shared CD8+ CDR3 sequences.

On this clonotype itself: The antigen is not known. A much larger clone sits a single nucleotide away, making a read error possible.

The chain couples TRBV7-4 to TRBJ2-3, with a weak D call TRBD1 (5 bases). Sequenced: sorted CD4+, CD8+, or CD8+CD57+ T cells (not recorded which) from PBMCs. The receptor was derived from a human donor with aplastic anemia. CDR3 DNA sequence: TGTGCCAGCAGCTTAAGTCCGGACACAGGTACGCAGTATTTT. The encoded protein is CASSLSPDTGTQYF.